Below, 18 T cell receptor beta chains from the same sample are listed, as sequenced in a study of tumor-infiltrating lymphocytes in primary liver carcinoma. Total RNA amounting to 500 ng was the source from which TCR beta cDNA was made with a constant-region primer. For TCR beta, libraries were produced by three nested multiplex PCR rounds using slightly modified ARM-PCR. Amplification in the first two PCR rounds was performed using TRBV1-TRBV30 forward primers and a C-beta reverse primer for roughly 9 cycles each. TCRdb re-derived calls from the multiplex PCR reads in MiXCR, one entry per CDR3 protein. The sample holds around 330,000 distinct CDR3 sequences, 50% to 60% seen once. Unsorted whole blood supplied the blood RNA, and germline DNA was isolated too. The sequenced sample was peripheral blood. These receptors originate from a woman in her twenties or thirties with primary liver carcinoma and hepatitis B virus infection.

This clonotype occurred many times. The chain links TRBV12-3 or TRBV12-4 to TRBJ2-1; D might be TRBD2 (5 bases). The CDR3 totals 12 residues. V lost 3 bases and J 10 bases, leaving 10 bases between the germline ends. The CDR3 nucleotides read TGTGCCAGCAGTTTGAATCGCGGGGAGCAGTTCTTC. Protein sequence: CASSLNRGEQFF.

This clonotype was seen a few times. The chain uses TRBV12-3 or TRBV12-4 and TRBJ2-7; D is possibly TRBD1 (6 bases). CDR3 length equals 13 residues. V lost 4 bases, J lost 3 bases, and 10 bases lay in between. Here the CDR3 reads CASSWTAFYEQYF. Written as DNA, the CDR3 is TGTGCCAGCAGTTGGACAGCATTCTACGAGCAGTACTTC.

As for this clonotype: A junction boundary mismatches the germline segment, possibly from a read error. The V gene is TRBV6-5, the J gene TRBJ2-2; D is ambiguous. Looked up from germline, CDR1 is MNHEY and CDR2 is SVGAGI. The CDR3 length is 16 residues. CDR3: CASSYSGIPNIGELFF. In nucleotides, the CDR3 is TGTGCCAGCAGTTACTCGGGGATTCCGAACATCGGGGAGCTGTTTTTT.

This clonotype appeared a few times. V gene TRBV12-3 or TRBV12-4 combines with J gene TRBJ2-7, with D uncertain. This CDR3 has 11 residues. Trimming stripped 6 bases from V and 5 bases from J, with 8 bases between. Here the CDR3 reads CASRIHHEQYF. CDR3 sequence (DNA): TGTGCCAGCAGGATCCACCACGAGCAGTACTTC.

The chain is built from TRBV12-3 or TRBV12-4 and TRBJ2-3; 16 bases map to TRBD2. CDR3 size: 17 residues. The junction had 7 bases not matched to a gene; V was cut back by 10 bases and J by 0 bases. Written as DNA, the CDR3 is TGTGCCAACAGCGGGACTAGCGGGAGGGCGAGCACAGATACGCAGTATTTT. Amino acids: CANSGTSGRASTDTQYF.

In regard to this clonotype: One junction end disagrees with the germline gene, perhaps due to a read error. V is TRBV7-7 and J is TRBJ1-2; the D gene is possibly TRBD1 (5 bases). There are 14 residues in the CDR3. CDR1 and CDR2 (germline): SSHAT, FNYEAQ (reference sequence). Written as DNA, the CDR3 is TGTGCTAGGTGTGGGGAGGGGACCTACTATGGTTACACCTTC. Translated, it gives CARCGEGTYYGYTF.

This clonotype was recorded a few times. The chain joins TRBV30 to TRBJ2-3; unclear D gene. V shed 5 bases and J shed 4 bases, with 7 bases lying between them. This CDR3 contains 11 residues. Germline-derived CDR1 and CDR2 are GTSNPN and SVGIG (reference sequence). The CDR3 DNA is TGTGCCTGGGGGCAATCAGATACGCAGTATTTT. Translating gives CAWGQSDTQYF.

This clonotype was observed a single time. The rearrangement uses TRBV6-2 or TRBV6-3 and TRBJ2-7, with D maybe TRBD2 (6 bases). Germline V gives CDR1 MNHEY, CDR2 SVGEGT. The CDR3 has 15 residues. The V gene lost 4 bases and the J gene lost 2 bases, with 15 bases spanning the gap. The CDR3 nucleotides are TGTGCCAGCAGTTCCGCCGCTAGCGCGCCCTACGAGCAGTACTTC. Amino acid sequence: CASSSAASAPYEQYF.

This clonotype appeared many times. The gene calls are TRBV12-3 or TRBV12-4 and TRBJ2-5; D might be TRBD1 or TRBD2, each matching 5 bases. The CDR3 length is 14 residues. Trimming cost V 6 bases and J 4 bases, with 15 bases left between them. The CDR3 sequence is CASSSTARGETQYF. The CDR3 coding sequence is TGTGCCAGCAGCTCAACAGCGAGGGGAGAGACCCAGTACTTC.

In this sample, this clonotype turned up a few times. This chain uses TRBV29-1 with TRBJ2-7; D might be TRBD2 (6 bases). The ends were cut back, 6 bases at V and 4 bases at J, with 10 bases in the middle. Germline assignment: CDR1 SQVTM and CDR2 ANQGSEA. This CDR3 has 11 amino acids. Here the CDR3 reads CSVRGMYEQYF. The CDR3 DNA is TGCAGCGTACGGGGGATGTACGAGCAGTACTTC.

This clonotype showed up just a few times. The rearrangement joins TRBV14 to TRBJ1-2, with a possible D match to TRBD1 (6 bases). Trimming shortened V by 4 bases and J by 5 bases, and 17 bases separated the two germline ends. Germline loops: CDR1 SGHDN, CDR2 FVKESK. The CDR3 is 15 amino acids. The CDR3 nucleotides are TGTGCCAGCAGCCCCTACCAGGGGCAGGTTTATGGCTACACCTTC. Protein product: CASSPYQGQVYGYTF.

This clonotype was seen repeatedly, ten times or more. The chain links TRBV6-6 to TRBJ2-3; the D is unclear. Per the germline V gene, CDR1 is MNHNY and CDR2 is SVGAGI (reference sequence). Deletions cut 6 bases from V and 2 bases from J, with 9 bases between. The CDR3 has 13 residues. The DNA of the CDR3 is TGTGCCAGCAGCCCACCGAACACAGATACGCAGTATTTT. Translation: CASSPPNTDTQYF.

This clonotype showed up just a few times. The genes are TRBV12-3 or TRBV12-4 and TRBJ2-1; no reliable D call. V lost 6 bases, J lost 7 bases, and 7 bases lay in between. This CDR3 has 11 residues. CDR3 DNA: TGTGCCAGCAGGGGATGGAATGAGCAGTTCTTC. Translation: CASRGWNEQFF.

The chain has TRBV10-1 and TRBJ2-1; D not certain. The CDR3 covers 15 residues. Germline-derived CDR1 and CDR2 are WNHNN and SYGVQD (reference sequence). V gave up 3 bases and J gave up 4 bases, with 13 bases separating them. This chain's CDR3 is CASSDPVGCYNEQFF. The CDR3 DNA reads as TGCGCCAGCAGTGACCCTGTGGGGTGTTACAATGAGCAGTTCTTC.

This rearrangement joins TRBV12-3 or TRBV12-4 to TRBJ2-7; 10 bases agree with TRBD2. V shed 7 bases, J shed 3 bases, and the junction held 6 bases outside the gene matches. The CDR3 totals 14 residues. Here the CDR3 DNA reads TGTGCCAGCATTAGGACTAGCGGAAACTACGAGCAGTACTTC. Translated, it gives CASIRTSGNYEQYF.

This clonotype has just a few counts. This chain links TRBV6-1 with TRBJ2-2, with D possibly matching TRBD2 (6 bases). This CDR3 spans 15 amino acids. V was trimmed by 6 bases and J by 4 bases, leaving 15 bases between them. Germline V gives CDR1 MNHNS, CDR2 SASEGT. The CDR3 region is CASRGLGTGTGELFF. CDR3 sequence (DNA): TGTGCCAGCAGGGGACTGGGTACCGGCACCGGGGAGCTGTTTTTT.

This clonotype was seen ten or more times. The rearrangement uses TRBV11-2 and TRBJ2-7; D is perhaps TRBD2 (6 bases). Trimming cost V 1 base and J 6 bases, with 10 bases left between them. CDR3 size: 13 residues. CDR1 is SGHAT and CDR2 is FQNNGV in the germline V gene. CDR3 loop: CASSLAGEREQYF. The CDR3 DNA reads TGTGCCAGCAGCTTAGCGGGAGAGCGCGAGCAGTACTTC.

This clonotype was counted many times. The J gene is TRBJ2-1, the V gene TRBV29-1; D ambiguous. The CDR3 runs to 12 residues. The V gene's germline CDR1 is SQVTM and CDR2 ANQGSEA. V was clipped by 7 bases and J by 3 bases, with 10 bases between them. The CDR3 region is CSGSTDYNEQFF. CDR3 coding DNA: TGCAGCGGATCGACTGACTACAATGAGCAGTTCTTC.